This T cell receptor beta chain was obtained from a study of CD8 T cells in Susac syndrome. With random hexamers, reverse transcription was performed on about 0.5 to 1 ug of RNA. With immunoSEQ multiplex PCR, TCR beta CDR3 was amplified across 54 Vbeta and 13 Jbeta. TCRdb independently ran MiXCR on the immunoSEQ multiplex PCR reads; one entry per CDR3 protein. The table has about 200,000 distinct CDR3 sequences, around 93% seen once. Germline values: CDR1 MNHEY, CDR2 SVGAGI. The germline V and J ends were trimmed by 7 bases and 5 bases, with 6 bases remaining between them. There are 12 residues in the CDR3. Sequencing of TCR beta drew on CD8+ and CD4+ T cells from blood. Controls matched for age and sex were healthy donors. Negative isolation yielded CD8+ and CD4+ T cells; FACS enriched TEMRA cells.

The sequenced material came from CD4+ T cells from PBMCs. The chain combines TRBV6-5 with TRBJ1-6, with D unclear. The sequence was collected from a human donor in good health. The CDR3 coding sequence is TGTGCCAGCAAACAGCATAATTCACCCCTCCACTTT. Translation: CASKQHNSPLHF.